This T cell receptor beta chain came from a study of beta chain features in type 1 diabetes. Concerning this clone: Its specificity is unknown.

General study points: These data did not resolve whether HLA type affects TCRB rearrangement. At VDJ recombination sites, type 1 diabetes patients had fewer insertions and more deleted nucleotides.

The CDR3 has 13 amino acids. Germline lookup yields CDR1 MNHNS and CDR2 SASEGT. V dropped 10 bases and J dropped 4 bases, with 17 bases sitting between them. The entirety of the isolated RNA underwent reverse transcription, so expressed TCRB transcripts were sequenced. Here immunoSEQ multiplex PCR was the method, and the copy in TCRdb shows in-frame clones only, minus some. Here the sample spans 130,000 to 150,000 clones, about 10% being singletons. This rearrangement joins TRBV6-1 to TRBJ2-7; D perhaps matches TRBD2 (6 bases). The receptor's source is a young man in good health. Sequences were obtained from central memory CD4+ T cells from blood. Here the CDR3 reads CAIRTGTVYEQYF. The CDR3 nucleotides are TGTGCCATCAGGACCGGGACTGTGTACGAGCAGTACTTC.